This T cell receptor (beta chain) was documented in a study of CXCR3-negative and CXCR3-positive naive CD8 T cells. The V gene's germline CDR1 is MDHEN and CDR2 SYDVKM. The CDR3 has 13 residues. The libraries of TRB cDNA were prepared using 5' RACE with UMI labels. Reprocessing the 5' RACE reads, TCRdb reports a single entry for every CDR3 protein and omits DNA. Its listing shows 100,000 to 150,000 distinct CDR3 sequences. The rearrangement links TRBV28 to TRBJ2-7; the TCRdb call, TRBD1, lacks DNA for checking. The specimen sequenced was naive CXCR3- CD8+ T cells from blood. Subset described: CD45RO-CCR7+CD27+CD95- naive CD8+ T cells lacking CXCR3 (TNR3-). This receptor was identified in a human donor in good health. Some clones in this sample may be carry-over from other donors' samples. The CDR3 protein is CASSLWPGDEQYF.